These 32 T cell receptor beta chains originate from one sample sequenced in a study of cytomegalovirus exposure and HLA in healthy donors. PCR was performed using 60 Vbeta and 13 Jbeta primers. Profiled with immunoSEQ multiplex PCR; TCRdb holds only in-frame clones, not every one. Of about 190,000 clones in the sample, roughly 80% were seen once. Material: PBMCs. These receptors were taken from a woman aged 18-30 years in good health and CMV-seronegative.

The J gene is TRBJ1-5, the V gene TRBV4-1; D possibly corresponds to TRBD1 (5 bases). The V gene lost 0 bases and the J gene lost 4 bases, with 10 bases spanning the gap. CDR3 length equals 15 residues. The germline CDR1 and CDR2 sequences are MGHRA and YSYEKL. DNA for the CDR3: TGCGCCAGCAGCCAAGATGGGGCAAGAAATCAGCCCCAGCATTTT. It encodes CASSQDGARNQPQHF.

The rearrangement uses TRBV27 and TRBJ1-2; D remains ambiguous. V was clipped by 3 bases and J by 1 base, with 6 bases between them. This CDR3 is built from 13 residues. In germline, CDR1 is MNHEY, CDR2 SMNVEV (reference sequence). CDR3 in DNA: TGTGCCAGCAGTTTTCAATTTAACTATGGCTACACCTTC. Translating it yields CASSFQFNYGYTF.

With regard to this clone: Germline is not matched at one junction end, which may reflect a read error. The chain has TRBV7-7 and TRBJ2-7; D unclear. The CDR3 spans 13 residues. Per the germline V gene, CDR1 is SSHAT and CDR2 is FNYEAQ (reference sequence). The DNA of the CDR3 is TGTGCTAGCAGCTTAAACGCCGGCTACGAGCAGTACTTC. This sequence encodes CASSLNAGYEQYF.

This clone was recorded once. The gene calls are TRBV28 and TRBJ2-5, with 7 bases that match TRBD1. Germline CDR1 reads MDHEN; CDR2 reads SYDVKM. The CDR3 spans 15 residues. V dropped 5 bases and J dropped 2; count of bases not matched to a gene: 8. The CDR3 protein is CASSDYRGLQETQYF. CDR3 nucleotides: TGTGCCAGCAGTGACTACAGGGGTCTACAAGAGACCCAGTACTTC. The whole variable domain, filled in from reference TRBV28 and TRBJ2-5, reads DVKVTQSSRYLVKRTGEKVFLECVQDMDHENMFWYRQDPGLGLRLIYFSYDVKMKEKGDIPEGYSVSREKKERFSLILESASTNQTSMYLCASSDYRGLQETQYFGPGTRLLVL.

The chain uses TRBV6-1 and TRBJ2-3; D is unresolved. Germline CDR1 reads MNHNS; CDR2 reads SASEGT. Trimming pared 6 bases from V and 4 bases from J, leaving 17 bases between. There are 15 residues in the CDR3. CDR3 protein: CASRRGNPPPDTQYF. The CDR3 coding sequence is TGTGCCAGCAGGCGAGGTAACCCCCCCCCAGATACGCAGTATTTT.

The chain is built from TRBV19 and TRBJ1-6; 11 bases match TRBD1. CDR1 is LNHDA, CDR2 SQIVND, per germline (reference sequence). The CDR3 totals 16 residues. The J segment lost 7 bases and the V segment lost 4 bases, leaving 6 bases of the junction unmatched. CDR3 DNA: TGTGCCAGTAGTACCCCGGGACAGGGGGGGAATTCACCCCTCCACTTT. It specifies CASSTPGQGGNSPLHF.

V and J are TRBV28 and TRBJ2-5; D is uncertain. The CDR3 covers 11 residues. Germline V lookup: CDR1 MDHEN, CDR2 SYDVKM. The ends were cut back, 4 bases at V and 7 bases at J, with 7 bases in the middle. The CDR3 loop is CASSYLGTQYF. CDR3 DNA: TGTGCCAGCAGTTATCTCGGGACCCAGTACTTC.

This chain uses TRBV5-1 with TRBJ1-1; possible D gene TRBD1, 6 bases. The CDR3 loop spans 16 amino acids. Per the germline V gene, CDR1 is SGHRS and CDR2 is YFSETQ. Trimming took off 1 base at V and 3 bases at J, with 16 bases between the two ends. CDR3 in amino acids: CASSLLSGGRYTEAFF. The CDR3 DNA follows: TGCGCCAGCAGCTTGCTTTCGGGGGGGCGGTACACTGAAGCTTTCTTT.

The V call is TRBV7-9, the J call TRBJ2-7; 12 bases match TRBD2. CDR1 is SEHNR and CDR2 is FQNEAQ in the germline V gene (reference sequence). This CDR3 comprises 15 residues. Trimming at V came to 1 base and at J to 4 bases, leaving 2 bases not matched to a gene. The CDR3 is CASSLGLAGVYEQYF. CDR3 nucleotides: TGTGCCAGCAGCTTAGGACTAGCGGGGGTTTACGAGCAGTACTTC.

J is TRBJ2-1 and V is TRBV28; TRBD2 matches at 15 bases. This CDR3 has 17 amino acids. The J segment lost 12 bases and the V segment lost 2 bases, leaving 11 bases of the junction unmatched. From germline, CDR1 is MDHEN and CDR2 SYDVKM. CDR3 region: CASSLPPGLAGGFGQFF. CDR3 DNA sequence: TGTGCCAGCAGTTTACCCCCCGGACTAGCGGGAGGGTTTGGGCAGTTCTTC.

The sample holds one count of this clone. V gene TRBV5-8 combines with J gene TRBJ1-1; no definite D call. Trimming shortened V by 4 bases and J by 4 bases, and 8 bases separated the two germline ends. Per germline, CDR1 SGHTS and CDR2 YDEGEE. The CDR3 contains 12 residues. The CDR3 is CASSRSGTEAFF. CDR3 bases: TGTGCCAGCAGCCGCTCCGGCACTGAAGCTTTCTTT.

This clone was detected only a few times. The gene calls are TRBV6-1 and TRBJ2-1; D gene uncertain. Trimming stripped 9 bases from V and 0 bases from J, with 12 bases between. The CDR3 covers 14 residues. The germline V gene encodes CDR1 MNHNS and CDR2 SASEGT. CDR3 sequence (DNA): TGTGCCAGTAAAGACATAAGCTCCTACAATGAGCAGTTCTTC. This translates into CASKDISSYNEQFF.

A few counts support this clone. The chain has TRBV4-1 and TRBJ1-4; 9 positions match TRBD1. The V gene's germline CDR1 is MGHRA and CDR2 YSYEKL. There are 17 residues in the CDR3. The V segment lost 4 bases and the J segment 3 bases; nucleotides outside the gene matches: 9. In DNA, the CDR3 is TGCGCCAGCAGCCCCCCGGACAGGGGCAGAGCTAATGAAAAACTGTTTTTT. It is translated as CASSPPDRGRANEKLFF.

Notes on this clone: Other nucleotide sequences from this sample produce the same CDR3. V usage is TRBV19 and J usage is TRBJ2-5, with D possibly TRBD2 on 5 matching bases. The CDR3 covers 13 residues. Per the germline V gene, CDR1 is LNHDA and CDR2 is SQIVND (reference sequence). V was shortened by 1 base and J by 4 bases, with 7 bases between the two germline ends. The CDR3 sequence: CASSIAGGETQYF. The CDR3 DNA reads as TGTGCCAGTAGTATAGCAGGAGGAGAGACCCAGTACTTC.

J is TRBJ1-1 and V is TRBV28, with D tentatively TRBD1 (5 bases). The germline V gene encodes CDR1 MDHEN and CDR2 SYDVKM. The length of the CDR3 is 16 residues. V was clipped by 3 bases and J by 5 bases, with 19 bases between them. CDR3 amino acids: CASSFDGRRGGTEAFF. CDR3 sequence (DNA): TGTGCCAGCAGTTTCGACGGGAGGAGGGGCGGGACTGAAGCTTTCTTT.

This chain joins TRBV7-2 and TRBJ2-1; D perhaps matches TRBD2 (6 bases). CDR3 length: 16 residues. Germline assignment: CDR1 SGHTA and CDR2 FQGNSA. V was clipped by 1 base and J by 3 bases, with 13 bases between them. The CDR3 loop reads CASSLGRLGGYNEQFF. The CDR3 DNA is TGTGCCAGCAGCTTAGGGCGACTAGGTGGCTACAATGAGCAGTTCTTC.

The genes are TRBV25-1 and TRBJ1-2, with a tentative D call TRBD1 (5 bases). This CDR3 contains 14 residues. Trimming left V 4 bases short and J 3 bases short, with 12 bases between. Germline CDR1 is MGHDK and CDR2 is SYGVNS. The CDR3 here is CASSGPGGHYGYTF. In nucleotides, the CDR3 is TGTGCCAGCAGTGGCCCCGGGGGTCACTATGGCTACACCTTC.

The genes are TRBV9 and TRBJ2-2; D possibly corresponds to TRBD1 (6 bases). V lost 2 bases, J lost 0 bases, and 14 bases lay in between. Looked up from germline, CDR1 is SGDLS and CDR2 is YYNGEE. The CDR3 runs 17 residues. The CDR3 loop is CASSVFAGTSNTGELFF. DNA of the CDR3: TGTGCCAGCAGCGTCTTTGCCGGGACATCGAACACCGGGGAGCTGTTTTTT.

The rearrangement links TRBV28 to TRBJ2-1, with 8 bases matching TRBD2. The CDR3 has 14 residues. Losses at the gene ends were 7 bases for V and 4 bases for J; bases not matched to a gene: 6. The germline gives CDR1 MDHEN, CDR2 SYDVKM. The CDR3 DNA follows: TGTGCCAGCACAAAACTAGCGGAGTACAATGAGCAGTTCTTC. This codes for CASTKLAEYNEQFF.

The rearrangement joins TRBV6-1 to TRBJ2-7; a possible D gene is TRBD2 (6 bases). The germline CDR1 and CDR2 sequences are MNHNS and SASEGT. CDR3 size: 17 residues. Trimming took 4 bases from V and 6 from J, leaving 25 bases between them. CDR3 protein: CASSAAGWARRISEQYF. The CDR3 DNA follows: TGTGCCAGCAGTGCCGCGGGGTGGGCAAGGCGCATTAGCGAGCAGTACTTC.

The genes are TRBV10-2 and TRBJ1-1; D might be TRBD1 (5 bases). The germline CDR1 and CDR2 sequences are WSHSY and SAAADI. This CDR3 is 12 amino acids long. V shed 5 bases and J shed 4 bases, with 8 bases lying between them. The CDR3 bases are TGCGCCAGCAGTCGCGGGGGCACTGAAGCTTTCTTT. Its translation: CASSRGGTEAFF.

The genes are TRBV19 and TRBJ1-2; the match to TRBD1 covers 8 bases. Germline trimming cut 4 bases from V and 6 bases from J; bases unmatched to any gene: 10. Germline-derived CDR1 and CDR2 are LNHDA and SQIVND (reference sequence). The length of the CDR3 is 15 residues. CDR3 coding DNA: TGTGCCAGTAGTAGAGGACAGGGAGGAGTGGATGGCTACACCTTC. Protein sequence: CASSRGQGGVDGYTF.

The chain employs TRBV9 and TRBJ2-7, with D possibly TRBD1 on 5 matching bases. Germline V CDR1 and CDR2: SGDLS, YYNGEE. The CDR3 runs to 13 residues. Trimming left V 4 bases short and J 6 bases short, with 14 bases between. For the CDR3, the DNA is TGTGCCAGCAGCCTAATTCAGGGTGGCGAGCAGTACTTC. Translation gives CASSLIQGGEQYF.

The chain carries TRBV7-2 and TRBJ1-5, with unresolved D. The germline V gene encodes CDR1 SGHTA and CDR2 FQGNSA. Trimming took 2 bases from V and 3 from J, leaving 11 bases between them. The length of the CDR3 is 15 residues. The CDR3 loop reads CASSLRIGDNQPQHF. The CDR3 nucleotides read TGTGCCAGCAGCTTAAGGATCGGGGACAATCAGCCCCAGCATTTT.

The chain employs TRBV28 and TRBJ2-4, with a tentative D call TRBD1 (5 bases). Germline V gene data show CDR1 as MDHEN and CDR2 as SYDVKM. V dropped 6 bases and J dropped 0 bases, with 15 bases sitting between them. This CDR3 is built from 16 residues. CDR3 DNA sequence: TGTGCCAGCAGGCCGACAGAAATTCTAGCCAAAAACATTCAGTACTTC. Translation gives CASRPTEILAKNIQYF.

This rearrangement joins TRBV18 to TRBJ2-1, with D perhaps matching TRBD2 (6 bases). The CDR3 covers 11 residues. Per germline, CDR1 KGHSH and CDR2 LQKENI. V lost 5 bases and J lost 10, with 9 bases in between. CDR3 sequence (DNA): TGTGCCAGCTCAGCGGGGCAAGAGCAGTTCTTC. Translating gives CASSAGQEQFF. Based on the CDR3 plus reference TRBV18 and TRBJ2-1, the full variable domain is NAGVMQNPRHLVRRRGQEARLRCSPMKGHSHVYWYRQLPEEGLKFMVYLQKENIIDESGMPKERFSAEFPKEGPSILRIQQVVRGDSAAYFCASSAGQEQFFGPGTRLTVL.

The gene calls are TRBV18 and TRBJ1-2; D is undetermined. Trimming took 6 bases from V and 6 from J, leaving 11 bases between them. CDR1 is KGHSH and CDR2 is LQKENI in the germline V gene. The length of the CDR3 is 12 residues. CDR3 bases: TGTGCCAGCTCCCCTAGAGACCATGGCTACACCTTC. Translation gives CASSPRDHGYTF.

This clone appeared a single time. V usage is TRBV28 and J usage is TRBJ2-7, with 16 bases identical to TRBD2. Germline assignment: CDR1 MDHEN and CDR2 SYDVKM. V dropped 8 bases and J dropped 0; count of bases not matched to a gene: 7. This CDR3 comprises 17 residues. DNA for the CDR3: TGTGCCAGCGGGGGACTAGCGGGAGGGCCAAACTCCTACGAGCAGTACTTC. It yields the protein CASGGLAGGPNSYEQYF.

The rearrangement links TRBV5-6 to TRBJ2-7; unclear D gene. There are 13 residues in the CDR3. Germline CDR1 SGHDT, CDR2 YYEEEE. V was clipped by 0 bases and J by 3 bases, with 7 bases between them. The DNA for the CDR3 is TGTGCCAGCAGCTTGGGCAGTAACTACGAGCAGTACTTC. As protein: CASSLGSNYEQYF.

This sequence joins TRBV2 and TRBJ1-3; 8 bases match TRBD1. V lost 6 bases, J lost 0 bases, and 4 bases stayed unmatched. The CDR3 covers 15 residues. Germline CDR1 and CDR2: SNHLY and FYNNEI. The CDR3 DNA follows: TGTGCCAGCAGAGAGCAGGGGGCCTCTGGAAACACCATATATTTT. This sequence encodes CASREQGASGNTIYF.

CDR3 nucleotides: TGTGCCAGCAGTCCCCAGGGGGCCCATCAGCCCCAGCATTTT. Its translation is CASSPQGAHQPQHF. V gene TRBV28 combines with J gene TRBJ1-5; 8 bases agree with TRBD1. The germline gives CDR1 MDHEN, CDR2 SYDVKM. The CDR3 covers 14 residues. Trimming at V came to 5 bases and at J to 5 bases, leaving 5 bases not matched to a gene.

In regard to this clone: This sample also contains other DNA sequences that code for the same CDR3. The V and J genes are TRBV7-9 and TRBJ2-7, with D unclear. Germline CDR1 is SEHNR and CDR2 is FQNEAQ (reference sequence). This CDR3 has 12 residues. The V and J ends lost 2 bases and 4 bases respectively, with 6 bases between them. The CDR3 DNA reads TGTGCCAGCAGCTTATCGTCTTACGAGCAGTACTTC. This sequence encodes CASSLSSYEQYF.